A single sample gave rise to the 9 T cell receptor beta chains below, sequenced in a study of shared clonotypes between healthy human individuals. Profiled with immunoSEQ multiplex PCR; TCRdb holds only in-frame clones, not every one. The sample comprises around 640,000 clones, 90% to 97% of which are singletons, and about 0.12% rests with the top ten. The naive CD8 subset, CD45RO-negative cells positively selected for CCR7, excluded terminally differentiated effector memory CD45RA+ cells. The sample was naive CD8+ T cells sorted from blood. The receptors shown here come from a woman in her 30s in good health.

This clone was found once. The chain is built from TRBV11-2 and TRBJ2-7; 9 bases map to TRBD2. CDR1 is SGHAT, CDR2 FQNNGV, per germline. V trimming: 4 bases; J trimming: 2 bases; junction bases outside the gene matches: 6. This CDR3 contains 15 residues. As DNA, the CDR3 is TGTGCCAGCAGCTCCCTAGCGGGAACTACCTACGAGCAGTACTTC. It codes for CASSSLAGTTYEQYF.

This rearrangement joins TRBV7-9 to TRBJ2-2, with D perhaps matching TRBD2 (5 bases). CDR3 length equals 15 residues. V lost 0 bases and J lost 6, with 11 bases in between. Germline V gene data show CDR1 as SEHNR and CDR2 as FQNEAQ (reference sequence). CDR3 residues: CASSLARGSAGELFF. The CDR3 coding sequence is TGTGCCAGCAGCTTAGCGCGAGGGTCGGCCGGGGAGCTGTTTTTT.

This clone showed up just once. This chain uses TRBV4-1 with TRBJ1-5; D uncertain. Germline V CDR1 and CDR2: MGHRA, YSYEKL. The V end was cut by 1 base, the J end by 0 bases, with 10 bases between. CDR3 size: 16 residues. The DNA for the CDR3 is TGCGCCAGCAGCCAAGTCTGGAGAAATAGCAATCAGCCCCAGCATTTT. This sequence encodes CASSQVWRNSNQPQHF.

This chain joins TRBV27 and TRBJ2-6; TRBD1 agrees at 8 bases. The CDR3 loop spans 16 amino acids. Unmatched junction bases numbered 3, after V lost 5 bases and J lost 0 bases. The germline CDR1 and CDR2 sequences are MNHEY and SMNVEV (reference sequence). The CDR3 reads CASSPGQVSGANVLTF. DNA for the CDR3: TGTGCCAGCAGTCCGGGACAGGTCTCTGGGGCCAACGTCCTGACTTTC.

This chain uses TRBV27 with TRBJ1-5, with D possibly matching TRBD1 (6 bases). This CDR3 contains 15 residues. Germline V gene sequence: CDR1 MNHEY, CDR2 SMNVEV (reference sequence). The ends were cut back, 3 bases at V and 6 bases at J, with 15 bases in the middle. CDR3 protein: CASSFIGGRGQPQHF. The CDR3 DNA sequence: TGTGCCAGCAGTTTTATCGGGGGGCGCGGTCAGCCCCAGCATTTT.

The chain couples TRBV4-1 to TRBJ2-5; TRBD2 matches 7 bases. From germline, CDR1 is MGHRA and CDR2 YSYEKL. This CDR3 region has 19 residues. Unmatched junction bases numbered 18, after V lost 0 bases and J lost 5 bases. The CDR3 loop reads CASSQDNFRGEGPGETQYF. The CDR3 DNA sequence: TGCGCCAGCAGCCAAGATAATTTCCGGGGGGAGGGCCCGGGGGAGACCCAGTACTTC.

The sample holds one count of this clone. The V and J genes are TRBV2 and TRBJ2-3; no clear D gene. Trimming shortened V by 5 bases and J by 0 bases, and 6 bases separated the two germline ends. Germline V gene lookup returns CDR1 SNHLY and CDR2 FYNNEI. CDR3 length equals 13 residues. CDR3 region: CASSQASTDTQYF. CDR3 sequence (DNA): TGTGCCAGCAGTCAGGCTAGCACAGATACGCAGTATTTT.

CDR3 in amino acids: CASSQIRDRGYEQYF. The DNA of the CDR3 is TGCGCCAGCAGCCAGATCCGGGACAGGGGCTACGAGCAGTACTTC. V usage is TRBV4-1 and J usage is TRBJ2-7; 10 bases are shared with TRBD1. V lost 3 bases and J lost 3; bases outside the gene matches: 5. This CDR3 spans 15 amino acids. CDR1 and CDR2 (germline): MGHRA, YSYEKL.

The chain joins TRBV9 to TRBJ2-7, with TRBD2 matching over 10 bases. The J segment lost 5 bases and the V segment lost 4 bases, leaving 9 bases of the junction unmatched. Germline CDR1 is SGDLS and CDR2 is YYNGEE. CDR3 length equals 15 residues. DNA of the CDR3: TGTGCCAGCAGCCCCAGGACTAGCGGAGGTGACGAGCAGTACTTC. It codes for CASSPRTSGGDEQYF.